This TCR beta chain was retrieved from a study of T cell clonotyping in hematopoietic cell transplantation. On the study more broadly: Recipient samples before transplant were obtained post-cytoreduction.

Germline CDR1 and CDR2: SGHDT and YYEEEE. The CDR3 is made up of 14 amino acids. After removal of 0 bases from V and 7 bases from J, the junction contained 5 bases not matched to a gene. Assay: immunoSEQ multiplex PCR; the TCRdb copy retains only in-frame clones and omits some. Here the sample spans 29,000 or so clones, approximately 80% being singletons. Study-level findings and limits: After transplant, recipient diversity fell while pathologically expanded clonotypes grew through day 180. Broader posttransplant TCR repertoire diversity was predicted by graft donor and pretransplant recipient Inverse Simpson Index values.

As for time point: recipient sample about 28 days before transplant, after cytoreduction. Recipient blood drawn about 28 days pretransplant and days 30, 100, 180 after. Details on this clone: No antigen is known for it.

The sequenced sample was peripheral blood mononuclear cells, obtained before stem cell transplant. This sequence joins TRBV5-6 and TRBJ1-2; 8 positions agree with TRBD1. This receptor was identified in a woman aged 30 to 39 with chronic myeloid leukemia. Some clones in this sample may be carry-over from other donors' samples. Written as DNA, the CDR3 is TGTGCCAGCAGCTTGGTATCCAGGGGGCTTGGCTACACCTTC. Translating it yields CASSLVSRGLGYTF.